The clone carrying this T cell receptor beta chain was detected only a few times. The antigen remains undetermined. These data originate in a study of T cell repertoires in cytomegalovirus infection. On the study more broadly: HLA-C-restricted CMV epitopes, recently identified, and well-studied HLA-B-restricted ones were used by the study. CMV infection plus the matching HLA type was flagged by public TCR beta signatures. Study outcomes and limitations: HLA-C-restricted CMV-specific TCR beta clonotypes prevailed in the ex vivo response.

CDR3 length equals 15 residues. Trimming stripped 1 base from V and 6 bases from J, with 16 bases between. Germline lookup yields CDR1 MGHRA and CDR2 YSYEKL. TCRdb analysed the reads with MiXCR anew, one entry per CDR3 protein. The sample carries around 300,000 distinct CDR3 sequences, 22% recorded once. Specimen: cultured PBMCs, collected from culture after CMV antigen stimulation. The receptor was isolated from a human donor in good health (CMV status not recorded). Some clones in this sample may be carry-over from other donors' samples. This chain links TRBV4-1 with TRBJ2-7; TRBD2 is a possible D gene (6 bases). The chain's CDR3 is CASSQVDRDSGEQYF. The CDR3 nucleotides are TGCGCCAGCAGCCAAGTGGACCGGGACTCCGGCGAGCAGTACTTC.